This T cell receptor (beta chain) was identified during a study of cytotoxic CD8 clonotypes in ibrutinib-treated CLL. Overall study results and limits: Clonality, elevated at ibrutinib response, dropped back toward baseline at progression.

TCRdb keeps only in-frame clones here, not all; method: immunoSEQ multiplex PCR. This sample yields fewer than 400,000 clones, of which about 61% are seen a single time; just under 6.5% belongs to the top ten. Germline CDR1 and CDR2: MDHEN and SYDVKM. V lost 10 bases to trimming and J lost 4 bases, with 7 bases between them. The CDR3 sequence is 11 residues long. Remarks on this clone: Its antigen is not known.

Sequenced here: PBMCs, sampled after 36 months of ibrutinib treatment. This sequence joins TRBV28 and TRBJ1-4; unclear D gene. The receptor's source is a human donor with chronic lymphocytic leukemia. CDR3 bases: TGTGCCACCGGGAGTAATGAAAAACTGTTTTTT. Translated: CATGSNEKLFF.